A single sample gave rise to the 7 T cell receptor beta chains below, sequenced in a study of blood T cell repertoires in COVID-19. Profiled with immunoSEQ multiplex PCR; TCRdb holds only in-frame clones, not every one. The sample lists under 150,000 clones; roughly 84% were seen once. The specimen was peripheral blood. The source is a woman aged 65 to 85 who had recovered from COVID-19.

This clone was recorded only once. The chain recombines TRBV2 with TRBJ2-5, with 15 positions matching TRBD2. The germline CDR1 and CDR2 sequences are SNHLY and FYNNEI. V lost 6 bases to trimming and J lost 5 bases; unmatched junction nucleotides: 7. This CDR3 spans 16 amino acids. The CDR3 DNA reads TGTGCCAGCAGGGGACTAGCGGGGGGTTCCGGGGAGACCCAGTACTTC. Translation: CASRGLAGGSGETQYF.

The chain employs TRBV28 and TRBJ1-2, with D unresolved. There are 14 residues in the CDR3. The germline CDR1 and CDR2 sequences are MDHEN and SYDVKM. Trimming shortened V by 5 bases and J by 0 bases, and 10 bases separated the two germline ends. CDR3: CASSKSGSNYGYTF. CDR3 coding DNA: TGTGCCAGCAGTAAGTCAGGCTCTAACTATGGCTACACCTTC.

With regard to this clone: At one boundary the junction diverges from the germline segment, which might be a read error. V gene TRBV19 combines with J gene TRBJ2-7, with 7 nucleotides matching TRBD2. CDR1 LNHDA and CDR2 SQIVND come from the germline V gene (reference sequence). The CDR3 is 16 amino acids. CDR3 sequence reads: CTSSTLPGSGDYEQYF. CDR3 DNA sequence: TGTACCAGTAGTACTCTCCCAGGGAGCGGGGACTACGAGCAGTACTTC.

The J gene is TRBJ2-5, the V gene TRBV7-2, with TRBD2 matching over 7 bases. V shed 5 bases, J shed 4 bases, and the junction held 7 bases outside the gene matches. The V gene's germline CDR1 is SGHTA and CDR2 FQGNSA. The CDR3 is 14 residues long. CDR3 loop: CASSIERGRETQYF. The CDR3 DNA reads as TGTGCCAGCAGCATCGAGCGGGGAAGAGAGACCCAGTACTTC.

This clone was seen only once. V usage is TRBV27 and J usage is TRBJ1-6; TRBD1 might be the D (6 bases). The V and J ends lost 3 bases and 6 bases respectively, with 12 bases between them. This CDR3 region has 15 residues. The V gene's germline CDR1 is MNHEY and CDR2 SMNVEV (reference sequence). Here the CDR3 DNA reads TGTGCCAGCAGTTTGCCCGGGGGGGCTAATTCACCCCTCCACTTT. Translated, it gives CASSLPGGANSPLHF.

The rearrangement joins TRBV4-3 to TRBJ2-1; TRBD1 matches at 10 bases. The CDR3 spans 13 residues. J lost 13 bases, V lost 3 bases, and 6 bases had no gene match. Germline V gene sequence: CDR1 LGHNA, CDR2 YSLEER. The CDR3 DNA follows: TGCGCCAGCAGCCACGGGACAGGGGTGTATCAGTTCTTC. Translating it yields CASSHGTGVYQFF.

The V and J genes are TRBV14 and TRBJ2-3; no clear D. Germline V CDR1 and CDR2: SGHDN, FVKESK. With 1 base removed from V and 0 bases from J, the gap between germline ends came to 11 bases. This CDR3 contains 16 residues. CDR3 in DNA: TGTGCCAGCAGCCAAGTTGCGAGAGCTAGCACAGATACGCAGTATTTT. Protein sequence: CASSQVARASTDTQYF.